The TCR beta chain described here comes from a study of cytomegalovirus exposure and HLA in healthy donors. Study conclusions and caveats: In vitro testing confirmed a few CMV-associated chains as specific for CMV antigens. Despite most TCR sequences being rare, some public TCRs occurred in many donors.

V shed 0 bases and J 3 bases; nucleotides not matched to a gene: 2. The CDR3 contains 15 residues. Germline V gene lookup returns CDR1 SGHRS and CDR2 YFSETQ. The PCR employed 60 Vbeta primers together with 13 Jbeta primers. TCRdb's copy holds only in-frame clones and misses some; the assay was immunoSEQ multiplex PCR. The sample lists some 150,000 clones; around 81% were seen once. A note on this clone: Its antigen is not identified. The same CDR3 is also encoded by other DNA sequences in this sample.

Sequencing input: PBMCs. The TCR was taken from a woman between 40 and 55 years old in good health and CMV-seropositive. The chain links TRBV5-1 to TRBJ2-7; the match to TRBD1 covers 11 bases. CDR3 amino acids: CASSLAGTGGYEQYF. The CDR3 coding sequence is TGCGCCAGCAGCTTGGCTGGGACAGGGGGCTACGAGCAGTACTTC.